This is a list of T cell receptor beta chains from one sample in a study of blood T cell repertoires in COVID-19. Produced via immunoSEQ multiplex PCR; TCRdb's table is partial and in-frame only. Of roughly 200,000 clones in the sample, about 70% were seen once. Sequencing was carried out using peripheral blood. The receptors were sampled from a woman in her forties or fifties with active or convalescent COVID-19. The CDR3 runs from the conserved cysteine through the conserved F or W. Fields, in order: V gene, clone size, J gene, D gene, CDR3 DNA, CDR3 protein. D genes are given only for firm matches. Clone sizes are given selectively: once, few, many, or a class where the clone is expanded.

TRBV3-1/TRBV3-2	-	TRBJ1-2	TRBD1	TGTGCCAGCAGCCAAAAGGACAGGGGGTCCCTACCCTTTATTGGCTACACCTTC	CASSQKDRGSLPFIGYTF
TRBV28	once	TRBJ1-4	TRBD1	TGTGCCAGCAGTTTATTTTTCGGACAGGGATCAGAAAAACTGTTTTTT	CASSLFFGQGSEKLFF
TRBV3-1/TRBV3-2	-	TRBJ1-6	-	TGTGCCAGCAGCCAAGGGGGGAGGAATTCACCCCTCCACTTT	CASSQGGRNSPLHF
TRBV19	-	TRBJ2-4	-	TGTGCCAGCAGCTTGACAGGAGCCTTAGCCAAAAACATTCAGTACTTC	CASSLTGALAKNIQYF
TRBV5-4	-	TRBJ2-2	TRBD2	TGTGCCAGCAGCCCTGCACTAGCGGGAGGCACCGGGGAGCTGTTTTTT	CASSPALAGGTGELFF
TRBV18	once	TRBJ1-2	TRBD1	TGTGCCAGCTCACCACCCCAGGGGGTACATGGCTACACCTTC	CASSPPQGVHGYTF
TRBV18	-	TRBJ1-2	TRBD1	TGTGCCAGCTCCCCAGAGAGCGGGACAGGGGATTTCTATGGCTACACCTTC	CASSPESGTGDFYGYTF
TRBV7-9	-	TRBJ2-1	TRBD1	TGTGCCAGCAGCTCAGAGGACAGGGGTAAGAACAATGAGCAGTTCTTC	CASSSEDRGKNNEQFF
TRBV27	-	TRBJ1-2	-	TGTGCCAGCAGTTTATCGACCTCCGACATCCCCTATGGCTACACCTTC	CASSLSTSDIPYGYTF
TRBV27	-	TRBJ1-2	TRBD1	TGTGCCAGCAGCGGACAGGGCCCGCAGGGCTACACCTTC	CASSGQGPQGYTF
TRBV6-4	-	TRBJ1-2	-	TGTGCCAGCAGTGACGGGACCACAGGGAGCTATGGCTACACCTTC	CASSDGTTGSYGYTF